A selection of T cell receptor beta chains follows, all from one sample in a study. TCRdb re-derived calls from the multiplex PCR reads in MiXCR, one entry per CDR3 protein. The sample holds over 2,000 distinct CDR3 sequences; 4% to 5% are singletons and the top ten take more than 10%. Sequencing used naive CD4+ T cells sorted from blood. The source of these receptors is a female donor with breast cancer. CDR3s include the opening cysteine and the closing phenylalanine or tryptophan. Each record gives: V gene, J gene, D gene, clone size, CDR3 DNA, CDR3 protein. The D gene is left open where the match is weak. For some rows the clone size is stated as once, few or many, or as a class when expanded; others skip it.

TRBV12-3/TRBV12-4	TRBJ1-2	NA	NA	TGTGCCAGCAGTTTAAGTTTCTATGGCTACACCTTC	CASSLSFYGYTF
TRBV12-3/TRBV12-4	TRBJ1-2	NA	few	TGTGCCAGTTTCAGGGCTAACTATGGCTACACCTTC	CASFRANYGYTF
TRBV12-3/TRBV12-4	TRBJ1-2	NA	medium-sized	TGTGCCAGCAGAACTCAGGGGAGGCATGGCTACACCTTC	CASRTQGRHGYTF
TRBV12-3/TRBV12-4	TRBJ1-2	TRBD1	large	TGTGCCAGCAGTCAACCGGGACAGGGGTTCTATGGCTACACCTTC	CASSQPGQGFYGYTF
TRBV12-3/TRBV12-4	TRBJ1-2	TRBD1	medium-sized	TGTGCCAGCAGTACCGGACAGGGACTCACCTTC	CASSTGQGLTF
TRBV12-3/TRBV12-4	TRBJ1-2	NA	NA	TGTGCCAGCAGTTCACCGACGGGGAACTATGGCTACACCTTC	CASSSPTGNYGYTF
TRBV12-3/TRBV12-4	TRBJ1-2	NA	medium-sized	TGTGCCAGCAGTTTATGGGTGGACTATGGCTACACCTTC	CASSLWVDYGYTF
TRBV12-3/TRBV12-4	TRBJ1-2	NA	medium-sized	TGTGCCAGCAGCCCCTCAGGGTCTGTTAACTATGGCTACACCTTC	CASSPSGSVNYGYTF
TRBV12-3/TRBV12-4	TRBJ1-2	TRBD1	medium-sized	TGTGCCAGCAGGACCGGGACAGCTGCTAACTATGGCTACACCTTC	CASRTGTAANYGYTF
TRBV12-3/TRBV12-4	TRBJ1-2	TRBD1	medium-sized	TGTGCCAGCAGACGACAGGGTATCGATGGCTACACCTTC	CASRRQGIDGYTF
TRBV12-3/TRBV12-4	TRBJ1-2	TRBD1	large	TGTGCCAGCAGTCGGTACACGACAGGGGACGCGGGCTACACCTTC	CASSRYTTGDAGYTF
TRBV12-3/TRBV12-4	TRBJ1-2	NA	large	TGTGCCAGCAGGGATGGACAGCCGCTCAATAACTATGGCTACACCTTC	CASRDGQPLNNYGYTF
TRBV12-3/TRBV12-4	TRBJ1-2	NA	medium-sized	TGTGCCAGCAGTTCGGGACCGGTCTATGGCTACACCTTC	CASSSGPVYGYTF
TRBV12-3/TRBV12-4	TRBJ1-2	NA	medium-sized	TGTGCCAGCAGACTGGACAGCCGGCCCAACTATGGCTACACCTTC	CASRLDSRPNYGYTF
TRBV12-3/TRBV12-4	TRBJ1-2	NA	medium-sized	TGTGCCAGCAGTTCCGGAGCGCAGGGCGGCTACACCTTC	CASSSGAQGGYTF
TRBV12-3/TRBV12-4	TRBJ1-2	TRBD1	NA	TGTGCCAGCAGTTCTCGGGACAGGGAAATTAACTATGGCTACACCTTC	CASSSRDREINYGYTF
TRBV12-3/TRBV12-4	TRBJ1-2	NA	medium-sized	TGTGCCAGCAGTTTGGGACGCGGGATATGGGGCTACACCTTC	CASSLGRGIWGYTF
TRBV12-3/TRBV12-4	TRBJ1-2	NA	medium-sized	TGTGCCAGCAGTTTATCCAGGCCCTATGGCTACACCTTC	CASSLSRPYGYTF
TRBV12-3/TRBV12-4	TRBJ1-2	TRBD1	medium-sized	TGTGCCAGCAGTCCGACGGACAGGCCCGATGGCTACACCTTC	CASSPTDRPDGYTF
TRBV12-3/TRBV12-4	TRBJ1-2	NA	medium-sized	TGTGCCAGCAGACTTTTCAGGGATTACACCTTC	CASRLFRDYTF
TRBV12-3/TRBV12-4	TRBJ1-2	TRBD1	medium-sized	TGTGCCAGCAGCTCCCCGGACAGGCCCGCCTATGGCTACACCTTC	CASSSPDRPAYGYTF
TRBV12-3/TRBV12-4	TRBJ1-2	TRBD1	large	TGTGCCAGCAGCACAGGGGAAGGGTATGGCTACACCTTC	CASSTGEGYGYTF
TRBV12-3/TRBV12-4	TRBJ1-2	NA	medium-sized	TGTGCCAGCAGTCCAGTAACCAGGGGCTCCGGCTATGGCTACACCTTC	CASSPVTRGSGYGYTF
TRBV12-3/TRBV12-4	TRBJ1-2	NA	medium-sized	TGTGCCAGCAGTCAGGAAGGGGTGGGGAATGTTGGCTACACCTTC	CASSQEGVGNVGYTF
TRBV12-3/TRBV12-4	TRBJ1-2	NA	many	TGTGCCAGCAGTTTAGGGGCCTTGGGGTTGGGCTACACCTTC	CASSLGALGLGYTF
TRBV12-3/TRBV12-4	TRBJ1-2	NA	medium-sized	TGTGCCAGCAGTCCATTGAACTATGGCTACACCTTC	CASSPLNYGYTF
TRBV12-3/TRBV12-4	TRBJ1-2	TRBD1	medium-sized	TGTGCCAGCAGCCTCACCGGGACAGCCGCTTCTTATGGCTACACCTTC	CASSLTGTAASYGYTF
TRBV12-3/TRBV12-4	TRBJ1-2	TRBD1	medium-sized	TGTGCCAGCAGTTACCGGGACAGAGGGCCCATCGATGGCTACACCTTC	CASSYRDRGPIDGYTF
TRBV12-3/TRBV12-4	TRBJ1-2	NA	medium-sized	TGTGCCAGCAGTTCGACCAAGGGTGGCTACACCTTC	CASSSTKGGYTF
TRBV12-3/TRBV12-4	TRBJ1-2	NA	medium-sized	TGTGCCATCACAGGGAACTATGGCTACACCTTC	CAITGNYGYTF
TRBV12-3/TRBV12-4	TRBJ1-2	TRBD1	medium-sized	TGTGCCAGCAGGATCGCCGGGACAGGGTATGGCTACACCTTC	CASRIAGTGYGYTF
TRBV12-3/TRBV12-4	TRBJ1-2	TRBD1	medium-sized	TGTGCCAGCAGTCCCGACAGGGTCCGGTATGGCTACACCTTC	CASSPDRVRYGYTF
TRBV12-3/TRBV12-4	TRBJ1-2	NA	medium-sized	TGTGCCAGCAGTCTCCCAGGGTTTGATGGCTACACCTTC	CASSLPGFDGYTF
TRBV12-3/TRBV12-4	TRBJ1-2	TRBD1	medium-sized	TGTGCCAGCAGTCAGCTACAGGGGCCCGTAGGCTATGGCTACACCTTC	CASSQLQGPVGYGYTF
TRBV12-3/TRBV12-4	TRBJ1-2	TRBD1	medium-sized	TGTGCCAGCAGGCCGGGACAGGCCAACTATGGCTACACCTTC	CASRPGQANYGYTF
TRBV12-3/TRBV12-4	TRBJ1-2	NA	medium-sized	TGTGCCAGCAGTTTAGTTTCAGGGCTTACCTATGGCTACACCTTC	CASSLVSGLTYGYTF
TRBV12-3/TRBV12-4	TRBJ1-2	NA	NA	TGTGCCAGCAGGACGCAAGCCTATGGCTACACCTTC	CASRTQAYGYTF
TRBV12-3/TRBV12-4	TRBJ1-2	NA	medium-sized	TGTGCCAGCAGTGAAGGCTTTAACTATGGCTACACCTTC	CASSEGFNYGYTF
TRBV12-3/TRBV12-4	TRBJ1-2	NA	medium-sized	TGTGCCAGCACCCCTACAGGGTTGAACTATGGCTACACCTTC	CASTPTGLNYGYTF
TRBV12-3/TRBV12-4	TRBJ1-2	NA	medium-sized	TGTGCCAGCAGTTTAGCCCTGGGGCAGCCATATGGCTACACCTTC	CASSLALGQPYGYTF
TRBV12-3/TRBV12-4	TRBJ1-2	NA	medium-sized	TGTGCCAGCAGTTTGTACGGCTATGGCTACACCTTC	CASSLYGYGYTF
TRBV12-3/TRBV12-4	TRBJ1-2	NA	medium-sized	TGTGCCAGCAGTTTGGTCTCGACATACTATGGCTACACCTTC	CASSLVSTYYGYTF
TRBV12-3/TRBV12-4	TRBJ1-2	NA	medium-sized	TGTGCCAGCAGTATGACTGCCTATGGCTACACCTTC	CASSMTAYGYTF
TRBV12-3/TRBV12-4	TRBJ1-2	NA	medium-sized	TGTGCCAGCAGTTTACCAGGGCAGAACTATGGCTACACCTTC	CASSLPGQNYGYTF
TRBV12-3/TRBV12-4	TRBJ1-2	NA	NA	TGTGCCAGCAGCTCACCATCAGGGAATTGGGCGTATGGCTACACCTTC	CASSSPSGNWAYGYTF
TRBV12-3/TRBV12-4	TRBJ1-2	NA	medium-sized	TGTGCCAGCAGTCCGACAAGACACTATGGCTACACCTTC	CASSPTRHYGYTF